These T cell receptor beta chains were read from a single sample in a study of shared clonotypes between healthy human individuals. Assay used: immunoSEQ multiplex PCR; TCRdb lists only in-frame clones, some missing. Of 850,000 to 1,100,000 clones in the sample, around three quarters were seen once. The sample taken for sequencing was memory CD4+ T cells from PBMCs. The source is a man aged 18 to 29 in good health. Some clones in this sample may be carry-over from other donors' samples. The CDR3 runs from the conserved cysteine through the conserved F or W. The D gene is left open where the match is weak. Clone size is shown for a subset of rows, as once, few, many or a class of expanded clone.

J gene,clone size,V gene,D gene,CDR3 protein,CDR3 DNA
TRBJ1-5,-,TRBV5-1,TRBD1,CASSTGQGGQPQHF,TGCGCCAGCAGCACAGGACAGGGCGGTCAGCCCCAGCATTTT
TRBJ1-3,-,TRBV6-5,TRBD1,CASSYSGQTSGNTIYF,TGTGCCAGCAGTTACTCGGGACAGACCTCTGGAAACACCATATATTTT
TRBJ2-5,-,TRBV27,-,CASSLRGQETQYF,TGTGCCAGCAGTTTAAGGGGGCAAGAGACCCAGTACTTC
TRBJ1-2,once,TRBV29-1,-,CSVENLGGGNYGYTF,TGCAGCGTTGAAAATTTGGGCGGAGGAAACTATGGCTACACCTTC
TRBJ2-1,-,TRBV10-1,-,CASSESGRSSYNEQFF,TGCGCCAGCAGTGAGTCGGGAAGGAGCTCCTACAATGAGCAGTTCTTC
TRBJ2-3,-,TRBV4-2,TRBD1,CASSQEGQGISDTQYF,TGTGCCAGCAGCCAAGAGGGACAGGGGATTTCAGATACGCAGTATTTT
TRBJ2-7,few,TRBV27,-,CASSFTRGSYEQYF,TGTGCCAGCAGTTTCACCCGGGGCTCCTACGAGCAGTACTTC
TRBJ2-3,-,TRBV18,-,CASSSVGTDTQYF,TGTGCCAGCTCATCAGTGGGGACAGATACGCAGTATTTT
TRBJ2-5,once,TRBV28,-,CASSSPGTLKETQYF,TGTGCCAGCAGTTCCCCCGGGACACTAAAAGAGACCCAGTACTTC
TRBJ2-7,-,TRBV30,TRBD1,CAWTGTGGSYEQYF,TGTGCCTGGACGGGGACAGGGGGCAGCTACGAGCAGTACTTC
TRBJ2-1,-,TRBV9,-,CASSDSLTYNEQFF,TGTGCCAGCAGCGACAGCCTAACCTACAATGAGCAGTTCTTC
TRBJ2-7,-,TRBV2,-,CASSQTGEQYF,TGTGCCAGCAGTCAGACAGGCGAGCAGTACTTC
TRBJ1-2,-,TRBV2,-,CASGDFNYGYTF,TGTGCCAGCGGGGACTTTAACTATGGCTACACCTTC
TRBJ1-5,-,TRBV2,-,CASSYSSAQPQHF,TGTGCCAGCAGTTACAGTTCCGCTCAGCCCCAGCATTTT
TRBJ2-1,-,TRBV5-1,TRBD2,CASSSLAGEQFF,TGCGCCAGCAGCTCGCTAGCGGGAGAGCAGTTCTTC
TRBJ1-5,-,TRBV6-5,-,CASRERGKGNQPQHF,TGTGCCAGCAGGGAACGGGGGAAGGGCAATCAGCCCCAGCATTTT
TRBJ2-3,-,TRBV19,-,CASSKGGQPTDTQYF,TGTGCCAGTAGCAAGGGGGGACAGCCCACAGATACGCAGTATTTT
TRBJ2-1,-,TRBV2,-,CASSASSSYNEQFF,TGTGCCAGCAGTGCCTCTAGCTCCTACAATGAGCAGTTCTTC
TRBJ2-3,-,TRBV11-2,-,CASSRMQLLGTDTQYF,TGTGCCAGCAGCCGAATGCAGCTTCTTGGCACAGATACGCAGTATTTT
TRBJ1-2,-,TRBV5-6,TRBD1,CASSWGQNYGYTF,TGTGCCAGCAGCTGGGGACAGAACTATGGCTACACCTTC